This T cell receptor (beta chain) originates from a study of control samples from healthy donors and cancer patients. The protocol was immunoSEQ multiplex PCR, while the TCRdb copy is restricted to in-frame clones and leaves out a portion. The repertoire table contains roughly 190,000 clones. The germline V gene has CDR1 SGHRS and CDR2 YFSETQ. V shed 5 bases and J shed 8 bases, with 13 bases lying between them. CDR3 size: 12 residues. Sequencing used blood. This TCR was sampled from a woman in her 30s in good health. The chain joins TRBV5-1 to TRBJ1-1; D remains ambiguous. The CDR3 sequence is CASRDGHKEAFF. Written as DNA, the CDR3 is TGCGCCAGCAGGGATGGGCACAAAGAAGCTTTCTTT. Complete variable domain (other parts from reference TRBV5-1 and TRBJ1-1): KAGVTQTPRYLIKTRGQQVTLSCSPISGHRSVSWYQQTPGQGLQFLFEYFSETQRNKGNFPGRFSGRQFSNSRSEMNVSTLELGDSALYLCASRDGHKEAFFGQGTRLTVV.